A selection of T cell receptor beta chains follows, all from one sample in a study of blood T cell repertoires in COVID-19. Some clones are missing from TCRdb's copy, which holds only in-frame ones; the method was immunoSEQ multiplex PCR. The repertoire has about 280,000 clones, over 75% of them found once; the top ten carry more than 10%. Material: peripheral blood. The receptors here all came from a human donor in a cohort sampled during active COVID-19. The CDR3 runs from the conserved cysteine through the conserved F or W. D genes are given only for firm matches. Not all rows give a size; the values are once, few, many and, for expanded clones, a class.

j_call d_call clone_size v_call cdr3_nt cdr3_aa
TRBJ1-4 NA NA TRBV18 TGTGCCAGCTCACCGACAGCAACTAATGAAAAACTGTTTTTT CASSPTATNEKLFF
TRBJ2-3 NA NA TRBV19 TGTGCCAGTAAGCTCAGGGGATCGGGGTACACAGATACGCAGTATTTT CASKLRGSGYTDTQYF
TRBJ2-7 NA NA TRBV7-9 TGTGCCAGCCAAGGGGACTACGAGCAGTACTTC CASQGDYEQYF
TRBJ1-5 NA NA TRBV30 TGTGCCTGGAGTGTGCGCGGAGCCCAGCCCCAGCATTTT CAWSVRGAQPQHF
TRBJ2-1 NA NA TRBV6-6 TGTGCCACCCAGGGGTCCTCATCGGACAATGAGCAGTTCTTC CATQGSSSDNEQFF
TRBJ2-5 TRBD1 NA TRBV20-1 TGCAGTGCTAGTCATGGGACAGGGACCCAAGAGACCCAGTACTTC CSASHGTGTQETQYF
TRBJ1-1 NA few TRBV19 TGTGCCAGTGGAGGGACTACAGTTTTGAACACTGAAGCTTTCTTT CASGGTTVLNTEAFF
TRBJ2-6 TRBD1 NA TRBV5-6 TGTGCCAGCAGCTCTGGACAGGGGGGCTCCTACTCTGGGGCCAACGTCCTGACTTTC CASSSGQGGSYSGANVLTF
TRBJ2-1 TRBD2 NA TRBV7-2 TGTGCCAGCAGCCTCTTCGAGGGACTAGATAATGAGCAGTTCTTC CASSLFEGLDNEQFF
TRBJ1-5 NA NA TRBV5-1 TGCGCCAGCAGCTTGGCCGCCGGGACAAGTAGCAATCAGCCCCAGCATTTT CASSLAAGTSSNQPQHF
TRBJ2-5 TRBD2 many TRBV7-8 TGTGCCAGCAGCTTAGCCCCGAGGCCTAGCGGGAGACCCCACCAAGAGACCCAGTACTTC CASSLAPRPSGRPHQETQYF
TRBJ2-7 NA NA TRBV7-2 TGTGCCAGCAGCTTAGAGGGCACACAGGGTAGGTGGCGGCAGTACTTC CASSLEGTQGRWRQYF
TRBJ2-4 NA NA TRBV19 TGTGCCAGTAGTATAGATCGACAGGTTCTCATTCAGTACTTC CASSIDRQVLIQYF
TRBJ2-5 NA NA TRBV19 TGTGCCAGTAGTATAGGAGAAGCCCAAGAGACCCAGTACTTC CASSIGEAQETQYF